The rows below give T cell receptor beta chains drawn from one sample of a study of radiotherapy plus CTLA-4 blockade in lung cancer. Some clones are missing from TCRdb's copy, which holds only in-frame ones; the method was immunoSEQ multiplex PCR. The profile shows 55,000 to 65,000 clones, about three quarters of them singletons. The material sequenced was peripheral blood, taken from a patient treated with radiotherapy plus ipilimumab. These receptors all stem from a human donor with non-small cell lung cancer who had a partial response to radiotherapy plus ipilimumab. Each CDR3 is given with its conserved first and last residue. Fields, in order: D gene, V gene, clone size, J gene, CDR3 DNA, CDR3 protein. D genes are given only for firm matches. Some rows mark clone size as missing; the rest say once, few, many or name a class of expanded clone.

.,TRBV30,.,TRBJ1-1,TGTGCTACCAGGGAAAACACTGAAGCTTTCTTT,CATRENTEAFF
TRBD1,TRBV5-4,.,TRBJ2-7,TGTGCCAGCAGCAGGACAGGGAGTTCTTACGAGCAGTACTTC,CASSRTGSSYEQYF
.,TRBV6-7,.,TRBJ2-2,TGTGCCAGCAGAACTCACTCCGGGACTCCCGCCGGGGAGCTGTTTTTT,CASRTHSGTPAGELFF
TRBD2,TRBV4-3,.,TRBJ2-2,TGCGCCAGCAGCCAACCTGGACTAGCGAGGAACACCGGGGAGCTGTTTTTT,CASSQPGLARNTGELFF
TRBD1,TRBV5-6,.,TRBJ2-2,TGTGCCAGCAGCTTCATGACAGGGGCCGGGGAGCTGTTTTTT,CASSFMTGAGELFF
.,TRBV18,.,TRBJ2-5,TGTGCCAGCTCACAGACACAAGAGACCCAGTACTTC,CASSQTQETQYF
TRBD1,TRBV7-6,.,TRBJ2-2,TGTGCCAGCAGCCCCCGGGCCCTACAGGGGTTGAGCACCGGGGAGCTGTTTTTT,CASSPRALQGLSTGELFF
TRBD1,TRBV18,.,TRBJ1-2,TGTGCCAGCTCACCCCCCAGACAGGGATCCACTAACTATGTCTACACCTTC,CASSPPRQGSTNYVYTF
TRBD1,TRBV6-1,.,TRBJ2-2,TGTGCCAGCAGGAACAGGGGAACCGGGGAGCTGTTTTTT,CASRNRGTGELFF
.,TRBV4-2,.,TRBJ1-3,TGTGCCAGCAGCCAAGATCGGGAGTTGGGAAACACCATATATTTT,CASSQDRELGNTIYF
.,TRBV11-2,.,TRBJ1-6,TGTGCCAGCAGCTCCCGGGCCTATAATTCACCCCTCCACTTT,CASSSRAYNSPLHF
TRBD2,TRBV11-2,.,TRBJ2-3,TGTGCCAGCAGCCCCCAGGCGGGGGGAAATGCAGATACGCAGTATTTT,CASSPQAGGNADTQYF
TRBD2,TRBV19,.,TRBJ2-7,TGTGCCAGTTCCAGGGAGGGGAGCTCCTACGAGCAGTACTTC,CASSREGSSYEQYF
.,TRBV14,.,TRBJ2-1,TGTGCCAGCAGCCAAGATGGATCAGGGCGATTATCCTACAATGAGCAGTTCTTC,CASSQDGSGRLSYNEQFF
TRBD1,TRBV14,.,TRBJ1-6,TGTGCCAGCAGCAAAGACAGGGAATATCCCCTCCACTTT,CASSKDREYPLHF
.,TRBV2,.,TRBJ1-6,TGTGCCAGCAGTGACCGGAGCTCCTATAATTCACCCCTCCACTTT,CASSDRSSYNSPLHF
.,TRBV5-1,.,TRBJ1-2,TGCGCCAGCAGCCCGGGGGGCGTTAACTATGGCTACACCTTC,CASSPGGVNYGYTF
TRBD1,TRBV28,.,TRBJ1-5,TGTGCCAGCAGTCCCCCGGGACAGGGATCTAATCAGCCCCAGCATTTT,CASSPPGQGSNQPQHF
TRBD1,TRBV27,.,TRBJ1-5,TGTGCCAGCAGCTCCTCCGGGACAGGTTATCAGCCCCAGCATTTT,CASSSSGTGYQPQHF
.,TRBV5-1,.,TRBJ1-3,TGCGCCAGCAGCGTACAGGGTATTTCTGGAAACACCATATATTTT,CASSVQGISGNTIYF
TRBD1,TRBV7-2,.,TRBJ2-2,TGTCCCTGGACGGACAGGGAACACACCGGGGAGCTGTTTTTT,CPWTDREHTGELFF
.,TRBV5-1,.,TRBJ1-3,TGCGCCAGCAGCTATTCGGGATCTGGAAACACCATATATTTT,CASSYSGSGNTIYF
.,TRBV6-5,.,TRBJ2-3,TGTGCCAGCGGGGCTTCGGGTACGCAGTATTTT,CASGASGTQYF
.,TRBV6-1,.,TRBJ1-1,TGTGCCAGCAGTGAACCTCCAGGACACCTCACTGGAGCTTTCTTT,CASSEPPGHLTGAFF
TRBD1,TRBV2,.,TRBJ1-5,TGTGCCAGCAGTGCCCCGGGACAGGGCCTTAATGATCAGCCCCAGCATTTT,CASSAPGQGLNDQPQHF
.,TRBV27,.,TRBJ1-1,TGTGCCAGCAGTCCAGAGTTGAAGCGGCGTACTGAAGCTTTCTTT,CASSPELKRRTEAFF
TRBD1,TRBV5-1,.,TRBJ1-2,TGCGCCAGCAGCTCAGGGGGAATGGTCCCTAACTATGGCTACACCTTC,CASSSGGMVPNYGYTF
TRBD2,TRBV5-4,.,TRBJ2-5,TGTGCCAGCAGCTTGTTTGGTAGCGGGTCCCCAGGGACCCAGTACTTC,CASSLFGSGSPGTQYF
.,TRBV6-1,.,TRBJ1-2,TGTGCCAGCAGAGAAGGCGCTTATGGCTACACCTTC,CASREGAYGYTF
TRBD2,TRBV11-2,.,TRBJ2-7,TGTGCCAGCAGCTTAGAGCGGGGGGGCGAGCAGTACTTC,CASSLERGGEQYF
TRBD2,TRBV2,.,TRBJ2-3,TGTGCCAGCACCCAAGCGGGGGGTGGGTCAGATACGCAGTATTTT,CASTQAGGGSDTQYF
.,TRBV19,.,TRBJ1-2,TGTGCCAGTAGTATAGACAGGGGAAACTATGGCTACACCTTC,CASSIDRGNYGYTF
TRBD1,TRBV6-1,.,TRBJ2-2,TGTGCCAGCAGGCCCGGGACAGGGGTCACCGGGGAGCTGTTTTTT,CASRPGTGVTGELFF
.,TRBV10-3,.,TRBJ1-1,TGTGCCACCAAACAGATGAACACTGAAGCTTTCTTT,CATKQMNTEAFF
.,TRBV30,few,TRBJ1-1,TGTGCCTGGAGTGTACGGGGCACTGAAGCTTTCTTT,CAWSVRGTEAFF
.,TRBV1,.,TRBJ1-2,TGCACCAGCAGCCAAGGGAACAGGCTTAACTATGGCTACACCTTC,CTSSQGNRLNYGYTF
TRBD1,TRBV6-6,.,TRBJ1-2,TGTGCCAGCAGTTACCGGACAGGGGTTCATGGCTACACCTTC,CASSYRTGVHGYTF
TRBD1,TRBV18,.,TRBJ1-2,TGTGCCAGCTCACCACCGGACGGACAGGGACCTTATGGCTACACCTTC,CASSPPDGQGPYGYTF
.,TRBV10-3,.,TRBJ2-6,TGTGCCATATACCCGGGCTCTGGGGCCAACGTCCTGACTTTC,CAIYPGSGANVLTF
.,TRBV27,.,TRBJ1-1,TGTGCCAGCAGTTTCCCGGACACCCTACCCCCTGAAGCTTTCTTT,CASSFPDTLPPEAFF
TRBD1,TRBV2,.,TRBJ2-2,TGTGCCAGTCATACTACAGGGGGCGCAAGGGCCGGGGAGCTGTTTTTT,CASHTTGGARAGELFF
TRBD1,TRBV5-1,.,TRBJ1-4,TGCGCCAGCAGCTTGCTGGACAGGCCTAATGAAAAACTGTTTTTT,CASSLLDRPNEKLFF
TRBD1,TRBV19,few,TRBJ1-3,TGTGCCAGTATGGGGACAGGGAGAAACACCATATATTTT,CASMGTGRNTIYF
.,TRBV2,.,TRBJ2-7,TGTGCCAGCTTTGGCAGCTCCTACGAGCAGTACTTC,CASFGSSYEQYF
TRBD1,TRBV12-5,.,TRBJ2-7,TGTGCTAGTGGTCCATCGACAGGGGGCGGGCAGTACTTC,CASGPSTGGGQYF
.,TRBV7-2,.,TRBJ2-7,TGTGCCAGCAGCTTAGCCGGGCAGGGAAGATACGAGCAGTACTTC,CASSLAGQGRYEQYF